The 29 T cell receptor beta chains presented below share a single source sample, sequenced in a study of shared clonotypes between healthy human individuals. TCRdb's copy holds only in-frame clones and misses some; the assay was immunoSEQ multiplex PCR. The sample shows around 700,000 clones, about two thirds of them seen only once. The sequencing sample was made of memory CD4+ T cells sorted from blood. Subset given: CD45RA-negative fraction. Receptors were obtained from a woman aged 30 to 39 in good health.

Notes on this clone: This may come from a read error, since a much larger clone is one base off. Other nucleotide sequences in the sample specify the same CDR3. In DNA, the CDR3 is TGTGCCAGCAGCTTATCAGAGACCCAGTACTTC. Translation: CASSLSETQYF. V is TRBV7-2 and J is TRBJ2-5; D unclear. The V end lost 2 bases, the J end lost 4 bases, and 2 bases lay between the germline ends. Germline CDR1 reads SGHTA; CDR2 reads FQGNSA. The length of the CDR3 is 11 residues. Looking up the rest from reference TRBV7-2 and TRBJ2-5 gives the full variable domain: GAGVSQSPSNKVTEKGKDVELRCDPISGHTALYWYRQSLGQGLEFLIYFQGNSAPDKSGLPSDRFSAERTGGSVSTLTIQRTQQEDSAVYLCASSLSETQYFGPGTRLLVL.

This clone appeared a few times. J is TRBJ1-2 and V is TRBV18; 8 bases map to TRBD1. Germline-derived CDR1 and CDR2 are KGHSH and LQKENI. J was trimmed by 8 bases and V by 6 bases; bases with no gene match: 5. The CDR3 is made up of 12 amino acids. The DNA of the CDR3 is TGTGCCAGCTCTTCGACAGGGGAGGGCTACACCTTC. Protein product: CASSSTGEGYTF.

V and J are TRBV5-1 and TRBJ2-7; D is undetermined. CDR1 is SGHRS and CDR2 is YFSETQ in the germline V gene. The CDR3 sequence is 11 residues long. V was shortened by 6 bases and J by 2 bases, with 6 bases between the two germline ends. DNA for the CDR3: TGCGCCAGCAACTCACCCTACGAGCAGTACTTC. This gives the protein CASNSPYEQYF.

This rearrangement joins TRBV27 to TRBJ1-6; TRBD1 is a possible D gene (6 bases). Per germline, CDR1 MNHEY and CDR2 SMNVEV (reference sequence). The CDR3 is 14 residues long. V was cut by 5 bases and J by 9 bases, with 14 bases left in between. The CDR3 here is CASSVRGQGSPLHF. In nucleotides, the CDR3 is TGTGCCAGCAGTGTCCGGGGACAAGGTTCACCCCTCCACTTT.

CDR3 sequence (DNA): TGTGCCAGCAGCTGGGGACCGACAGAGACCCAGTACTTC. Protein product: CASSWGPTETQYF. V is TRBV7-3 and J is TRBJ2-5; D may be TRBD1 or TRBD2 (5 bases each). The CDR3 is 13 amino acids. Trimming cost V 4 bases and J 4 bases, with 10 bases left between them. Germline V lookup: CDR1 SGHTA, CDR2 FQGTGA.

This clone was seen more than once but under ten times. The rearrangement joins TRBV28 to TRBJ2-1, with 9 bases that match TRBD1. J lost 4 bases, V lost 5 bases, and 9 bases had no gene match. Germline-derived CDR1 and CDR2 are MDHEN and SYDVKM. This CDR3 region has 16 residues. CDR3 sequence (DNA): TGTGCCAGCAGTCCCCCGGTAGGACAGGGGTACAATGAGCAGTTCTTC. It specifies CASSPPVGQGYNEQFF. Using reference TRBV28 and TRBJ2-1 for the parts outside the CDR3, the full variable domain is DVKVTQSSRYLVKRTGEKVFLECVQDMDHENMFWYRQDPGLGLRLIYFSYDVKMKEKGDIPEGYSVSREKKERFSLILESASTNQTSMYLCASSPPVGQGYNEQFFGPGTRLTVL.

Here the CDR3 reads CASSPPTSLAKNIQYF. The CDR3 DNA is TGTGCCAGCTCACCACCTACGAGTCTAGCCAAAAACATTCAGTACTTC. The chain carries TRBV18 and TRBJ2-4; D is uncertain. Germline assignment: CDR1 KGHSH and CDR2 LQKENI. Trimming took 0 bases from V and 0 from J, leaving 9 bases between them. The CDR3 is 16 residues long. The variable domain in full, completed from reference TRBV18 and TRBJ2-4, reads NAGVMQNPRHLVRRRGQEARLRCSPMKGHSHVYWYRQLPEEGLKFMVYLQKENIIDESGMPKERFSAEFPKEGPSILRIQQVVRGDSAAYFCASSPPTSLAKNIQYFGAGTRLSVL.

This chain connects TRBV5-1 to TRBJ1-4; 7 positions agree with TRBD1. V shed 6 bases, J shed 5 bases, and the junction held 4 bases outside the gene matches. Germline CDR1 is SGHRS and CDR2 is YFSETQ. The CDR3 consists of 13 residues. The CDR3 nucleotides are TGCGCCAGCACCGGGACAGAGAATGAAAAACTGTTTTTT. This gives the protein CASTGTENEKLFF.

This clone has just one count. The rearrangement joins TRBV28 to TRBJ2-5; the D gene could be TRBD1 or TRBD2 (5 bases each). Germline assignment: CDR1 MDHEN and CDR2 SYDVKM. The V and J ends lost 7 bases and 0 bases respectively, with 27 bases between them. The CDR3 has 19 residues. CDR3: CASISWRRWGRGYQETQYF. As DNA, the CDR3 is TGTGCCAGCATCTCGTGGAGGAGATGGGGCCGGGGTTACCAAGAGACCCAGTACTTC.

This CDR3 reads CASSTGLARYQETQYF. DNA of the CDR3: TGTGCCAGCAGCACCGGACTAGCGAGGTACCAAGAGACCCAGTACTTC. V gene TRBV5-4 combines with J gene TRBJ2-5, with TRBD2 identical over 9 bases. V lost 4 bases, J lost 0 bases, and 7 bases stayed unmatched. The CDR3 has 16 residues. Germline CDR1 SGHNT, CDR2 YYREEE (reference sequence).

The V gene is TRBV11-1, the J gene TRBJ2-1; D perhaps matches TRBD2 (5 bases). Germline V CDR1 and CDR2: SGHAT, FQDESV (reference sequence). The CDR3 extends over 16 amino acids. V was trimmed by 5 bases and J by 6 bases, leaving 20 bases between them. CDR3 DNA sequence: TGTGCCAGCAGCATACCGGGATTCCAAGATGGCAATGAGCAGTTCTTC. This encodes CASSIPGFQDGNEQFF.

CDR3 sequence: CASSHAVGQGEAFF. The CDR3 nucleotides are TGTGCCAGCAGCCACGCGGTGGGGCAGGGAGAAGCTTTCTTT. This chain links TRBV5-5 with TRBJ1-1, with D perhaps matching TRBD1 (5 bases). CDR1 is SGHKS, CDR2 YYEKEE, per germline (reference sequence). Trimming shortened V by 4 bases and J by 8 bases, and 18 bases separated the two germline ends. This CDR3 is 14 amino acids long. The variable domain in full, with the rest retrieved from reference TRBV5-5 and TRBJ1-1, is DAGVTQSPTHLIKTRGQQVTLRCSPISGHKSVSWYQQVLGQGPQFIFQYYEKEERGRGNFPDRFSARQFPNYSSELNVNALLLGDSALYLCASSHAVGQGEAFFGQGTRLTVV.

V usage is TRBV11-2 and J usage is TRBJ1-1; TRBD1 matches at 9 bases. Losses at the gene ends were 5 bases for V and 5 bases for J; bases not matched to a gene: 6. Germline lookup yields CDR1 SGHAT and CDR2 FQNNGV. This CDR3 spans 14 amino acids. DNA for the CDR3: TGTGCCAGCAGCCCTCGACAGGGGGGTACTGAAGCTTTCTTT. Protein: CASSPRQGGTEAFF.

The chain uses TRBV4-3 and TRBJ2-7, with D possibly being TRBD2 (5 bases). The CDR3 has 11 amino acids. Germline V gene data show CDR1 as LGHNA and CDR2 as YSLEER. Trimming removed 0 bases from V and 9 bases from J, with 6 bases in between. CDR3 sequence: CASSQETRQYF. In DNA, the CDR3 is TGCGCCAGCAGCCAAGAAACTAGGCAGTACTTC.

The chain is built from TRBV6-1 and TRBJ1-2; no reliable D call. The ends were cut back, 4 bases at V and 3 bases at J, with 12 bases in the middle. The CDR3 extends over 14 amino acids. Germline assignment: CDR1 MNHNS and CDR2 SASEGT. The CDR3 DNA sequence: TGTGCCAGCAGTGTTATTAAGGACGACTATGGCTACACCTTC. Protein sequence: CASSVIKDDYGYTF.

The chain recombines TRBV5-8 with TRBJ1-4, with D possibly TRBD1 on 6 matching bases. Germline CDR1 is SGHTS and CDR2 is YDEGEE. There are 14 residues in the CDR3. The V and J ends lost 0 bases and 5 bases respectively, with 8 bases between them. In DNA form, the CDR3 reads TGTGCCAGCAGCTTGGGGACAGTGAATGAAAAACTGTTTTTT. Translating it yields CASSLGTVNEKLFF. Complete variable domain (other parts from reference TRBV5-8 and TRBJ1-4): EAGVTQSPTHLIKTRGQQATLRCSPISGHTSVYWYQQALGLGLQFLLWYDEGEERNRGNFPPRFSGRQFPNYSSELNVNALELEDSALYLCASSLGTVNEKLFFGSGTQLSVL.

This chain joins TRBV6-1 and TRBJ1-4; TRBD1 matches 7 bases. V was clipped by 2 bases and J by 8 bases; unmatched bases: 8. The germline V gene encodes CDR1 MNHNS and CDR2 SASEGT. This CDR3 contains 15 residues. CDR3 nucleotides: TGTGCCAGCAGTGAACAGGGACAGAGAACCGAAAAACTGTTTTTT. Amino acids: CASSEQGQRTEKLFF.

V is TRBV27 and J is TRBJ2-3; no clear D gene. This CDR3 has 11 amino acids. The V end lost 8 bases, the J end lost 4 bases, and 7 bases lay between the germline ends. The V gene's germline CDR1 is MNHEY and CDR2 SMNVEV (reference sequence). The CDR3 bases are TGTGCCAGCTCCCGTCCAGATACGCAGTATTTT. This translates into CASSRPDTQYF.

This chain connects TRBV6-1 to TRBJ1-3; the D gene is possibly TRBD1 (5 bases). Germline values: CDR1 MNHNS, CDR2 SASEGT. There are 15 residues in the CDR3. Trimming pared 1 base from V and 2 bases from J, leaving 9 bases between. CDR3 nucleotides: TGTGCCAGCAGTGAAGAGGGGAGGCCTGGAAACACCATATATTTT. Its translation: CASSEEGRPGNTIYF.

The chain recombines TRBV19 with TRBJ1-2; TRBD1 matches at 8 bases. The CDR3 consists of 16 residues. V shed 0 bases and J 2 bases; nucleotides not matched to a gene: 5. From germline, CDR1 is LNHDA and CDR2 SQIVND (reference sequence). CDR3 in amino acids: CASSIEGTGLNYGYTF. The CDR3 DNA follows: TGTGCCAGTAGTATAGAAGGGACAGGATTAAACTATGGCTACACCTTC.

The gene calls are TRBV6-1 and TRBJ1-2; D gene unclear. The length of the CDR3 is 14 residues. Germline-derived CDR1 and CDR2 are MNHNS and SASEGT. Trimming removed 1 base at V and 2 bases at J, with 8 bases between. CDR3 in DNA: TGTGCCAGCAGTGAAGACGGTCGGAACTATGGCTACACCTTC. This gives the protein CASSEDGRNYGYTF.

The chain combines TRBV19 with TRBJ2-1; D call uncertain. The CDR3 totals 13 residues. The V end lost 7 bases, the J end lost 9 bases, and 16 bases lay between the germline ends. CDR1 and CDR2 from the germline V gene are LNHDA and SQIVND (reference sequence). This chain's CDR3 is CASTDSGMSEQFF. CDR3 DNA sequence: TGTGCCAGTACCGATTCAGGTATGAGTGAGCAGTTCTTC.

In the case of this clone: The identical CDR3 is also encoded by other nucleotide sequences in the sample. The V gene is TRBV19, the J gene TRBJ1-5, with 7 bases identical to TRBD1. V shed 2 bases and J 4 bases; nucleotides not matched to a gene: 8. CDR1 is LNHDA, CDR2 SQIVND, per germline (reference sequence). The CDR3 is 16 amino acids. For the CDR3, the DNA is TGTGCCAGTAGTATATCAACAGCAGGGGGAAATCAGCCCCAGCATTTT. It is translated as CASSISTAGGNQPQHF.

The chain is built from TRBV7-9 and TRBJ1-1; possibly TRBD1 for D (5 bases). Trimming cost V 8 bases and J 3 bases, with 13 bases left between them. The germline gives CDR1 SEHNR, CDR2 FQNEAQ (reference sequence). The CDR3 spans 13 residues. CDR3 region: CASATQGDTEAFF. CDR3 nucleotides: TGTGCCAGCGCGACCCAGGGTGACACTGAAGCTTTCTTT.

This clone was counted many times. The chain couples TRBV7-8 to TRBJ1-2; 8 bases align to TRBD1. Germline trimming cut 5 bases from V and 4 bases from J; bases unmatched to any gene: 6. Germline values: CDR1 SGHVS, CDR2 FQNEAQ. The CDR3 loop spans 14 amino acids. CDR3 region: CASSVGQGGYGYTF. The CDR3 DNA is TGTGCCAGCAGCGTCGGACAGGGAGGCTATGGCTACACCTTC. Complete variable domain (other parts from reference TRBV7-8 and TRBJ1-2): GAGVSQSPRYKVAKRGQDVALRCDPISGHVSLFWYQQALGQGPEFLTYFQNEAQLDKSGLPSDRFFAERPEGSVSTLKIQRTQQEDSAVYLCASSVGQGGYGYTFGSGTRLTVV.

This clone was observed a few times. The V and J genes are TRBV5-1 and TRBJ1-4, with unresolved D. The CDR3 extends over 13 amino acids. V gave up 4 bases and J gave up 5 bases, with 9 bases separating them. CDR1 and CDR2 from the germline V gene are SGHRS and YFSETQ. The CDR3 DNA reads TGCGCCAGCAGCCTGCCGGGGAATGAAAAACTGTTTTTT. Its protein is CASSLPGNEKLFF.

The chain is built from TRBV2 and TRBJ2-1; TRBD2 might be the D (5 bases). This CDR3 comprises 13 residues. V gave up 6 bases and J gave up 2 bases, with 8 bases separating them. Germline V lookup: CDR1 SNHLY, CDR2 FYNNEI. CDR3 residues: CASRRETYNEQFF. The CDR3 coding sequence is TGTGCCAGCAGGAGGGAAACCTACAATGAGCAGTTCTTC.

J is TRBJ2-7 and V is TRBV7-9; tentatively, D is TRBD2 (6 bases). V was clipped by 3 bases and J by 2 bases, with 11 bases between them. Germline CDR1 reads SEHNR; CDR2 reads FQNEAQ (reference sequence). This CDR3 comprises 14 residues. The CDR3 here is CASSLEGVAYEQYF. DNA of the CDR3: TGTGCCAGCAGCTTGGAGGGAGTGGCCTACGAGCAGTACTTC.

The V call is TRBV27, the J call TRBJ2-7; 11 positions match TRBD2. Per the germline V gene, CDR1 is MNHEY and CDR2 is SMNVEV (reference sequence). The CDR3 is made up of 18 amino acids. The V and J ends lost 1 base and 2 bases, in that order; junction bases with no gene match: 10. CDR3 protein: CASSLLPSGRPKAYEQYF. The CDR3 region has the DNA TGTGCCAGCAGTTTATTGCCTAGCGGGAGGCCCAAAGCCTACGAGCAGTACTTC.